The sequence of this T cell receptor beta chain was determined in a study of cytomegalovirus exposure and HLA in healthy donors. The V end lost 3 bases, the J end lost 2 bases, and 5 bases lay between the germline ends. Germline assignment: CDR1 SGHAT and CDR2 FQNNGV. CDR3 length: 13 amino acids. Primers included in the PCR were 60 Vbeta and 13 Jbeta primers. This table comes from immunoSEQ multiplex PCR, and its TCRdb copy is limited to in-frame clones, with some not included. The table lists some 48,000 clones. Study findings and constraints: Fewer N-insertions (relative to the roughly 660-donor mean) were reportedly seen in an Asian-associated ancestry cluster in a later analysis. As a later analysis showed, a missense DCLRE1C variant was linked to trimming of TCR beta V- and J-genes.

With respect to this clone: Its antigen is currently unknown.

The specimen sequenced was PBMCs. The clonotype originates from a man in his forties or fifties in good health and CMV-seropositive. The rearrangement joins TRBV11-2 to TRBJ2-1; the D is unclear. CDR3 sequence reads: CASSLPAYNEQFF. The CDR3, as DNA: TGTGCCAGCAGCTTGCCAGCCTACAATGAGCAGTTCTTC.